This T cell receptor (beta chain) appears in the sequencing data of a study of T cell repertoires in ileal Crohn's disease (dated by TCRdb to 2018 to 2020). Background for the entire study: The median duration of disease was around 8 years, and at the time of surgery around 40% of patients were active smokers. Endoscopic postoperative recurrence was defined as a Rutgeerts score above i0. For commercial TCRB immunosequencing, about 500 nanograms of biopsy DNA were submitted for each sample. Biopsies taken from the inflamed portion of the ileum in the surgical resection specimen were designated as M0 samples. Surgery was performed for a complication in all patients, with stricturing disease in roughly 60% and penetrating disease in around 40%. Postoperative therapy was given to about half of the patients, with thiopurines administered to ten to eleven patients and anti-TNF agents administered to some 17 patients. The TCR repertoire was analysed in around 50 patients with Crohn's disease drawn from a prospective multicentre cohort. A total of around 150 mucosal samples from about 57 patients were sequenced, collected from several sites on the surgical specimen as well as at postoperative endoscopy. The study ran alongside a multicentre cohort designed to identify predictors of early endoscopic recurrence after ileocolonic resection. Broad study findings and their caveats: A significantly higher proportion of clonal expansions was observed in active smokers at surgery than in non-smokers (25.9% vs 17.9%, p=0.02). Higher high-frequency clone percentages at surgery were associated with endoscopic recurrence; all patients with clonality above 26.8% (18/57) had recurrence. Mucosal CD4 and CD8 T cells were sorted and sequenced only in a subgroup of patients, the size of which was not stated. Compared with CD4 T cells, sorted CD8 T cells contained more high-frequency clones, which suggests that the mucosal expansions were mostly CD8.

The CDR3, from cysteine to phenylalanine, totals 13 residues. Only CDR3 DNA is held: 39 bases, read in frame from base 1. The germline V gene (reference sequence) specifies SSHAT as CDR1 and FNYEAQ as CDR2. With respect to this clone: Its antigen is not yet known. At one boundary the junction diverges from the germline segment, which might be a read error.

Receptors were amplified or captured by the immunoSEQ multiplex PCR assay. A two-step, amplification bias-controlled multiplex PCR was used by Adaptive Biotechnology to amplify CDR3 regions from genomic DNA. Primers covering every V and J gene segment were used in the first PCR, while barcodes and Illumina adapters were added in the second PCR. An Illumina instrument was used to sequence the CDR3 libraries. Concerning the study's data processing: Analysis combined the vendor-provided pipelines with custom analysis of raw data in R/Bioconductor under R version 3.3.0. Clonality, ranging from 0 to 1, was calculated as the inverse of the normalised Shannon entropy of all productive clones. The repertoire share taken up by the top 100 clones defined high-frequency clones, and only clones that passed a 95% confidence test were kept. The Simpson index measured repertoire diversity, and the Morisita-Horn index measured overlap between samples. The table was pulled from immuneACCESS by TCRdb, which kept in-frame rearrangements only. Such tables lose some clones; where checked, under half of the loss comes from unresolved V genes, and the rest has no known cause. Clone size and V and J calls were adopted from that table, with D and trimming inferred from the DNA. The sample contains around 15,000 clones, roughly 76% of them found a single time. The ten biggest clones cover 3.5% to 5% of the sample.

The time point label for this specimen denotes: inflamed ileum from the surgical specimen. To be eligible, patients had to be adults with ileal or ileocolonic Crohn's disease and an indication for ileocolonic resection. Whole ileal mucosal biopsies were stored frozen at -80°C before DNA extraction. Genomic DNA was isolated from frozen whole biopsies using a TRizol-based method, and the DNA was quantified with a NanoDrop 2000 spectrophotometer. The sequenced material came from ileal tissue. The sequence links TRBV7-7 to TRBJ2-1, and 8 bases in between align with TRBD1. The source is an adult with Crohn's disease. The DNA sequence is TGTGCTAGCAGCTTCGACAGGGGTACGGAGCAGTTCTTC. It is translated as CASSFDRGTEQFF.